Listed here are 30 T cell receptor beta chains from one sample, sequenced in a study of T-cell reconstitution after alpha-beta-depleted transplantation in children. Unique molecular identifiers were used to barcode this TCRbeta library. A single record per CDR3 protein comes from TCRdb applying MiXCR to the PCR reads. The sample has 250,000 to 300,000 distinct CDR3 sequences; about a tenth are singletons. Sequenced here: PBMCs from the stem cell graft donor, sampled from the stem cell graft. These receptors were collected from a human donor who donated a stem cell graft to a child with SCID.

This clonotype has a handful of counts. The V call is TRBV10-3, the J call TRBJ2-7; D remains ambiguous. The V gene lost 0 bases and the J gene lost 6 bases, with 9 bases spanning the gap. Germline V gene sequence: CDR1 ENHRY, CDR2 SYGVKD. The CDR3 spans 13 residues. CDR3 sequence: CAISESKDGEQYF. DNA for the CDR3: TGTGCCATCAGTGAGTCGAAGGACGGCGAGCAGTACTTC.

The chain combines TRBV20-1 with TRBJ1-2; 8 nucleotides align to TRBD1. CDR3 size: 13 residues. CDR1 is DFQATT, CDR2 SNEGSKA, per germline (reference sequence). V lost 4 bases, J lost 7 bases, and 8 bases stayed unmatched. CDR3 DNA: TGCAGTGCTAAGACGCAGGGGGCGGGTGGCTACACCTTC. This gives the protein CSAKTQGAGGYTF.

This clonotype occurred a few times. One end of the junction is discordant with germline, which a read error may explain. The chain's CDR3 is CASSLWGVHTF. CDR3 nucleotides: TGTGCCAGCAGCTTGTGGGGGGTCCATACCTTC. The chain employs TRBV11-2 and TRBJ2-1, with a possible D match to TRBD2 (6 bases). The CDR3 contains 11 residues. Germline V CDR1 and CDR2: SGHAT, FQNNGV. Looking up the rest from reference TRBV11-2 and TRBJ2-1 gives the full variable domain: EAGVAQSPRYKIIEKRQSVAFWCNPISGHATLYWYQQILGQGPKLLIQFQNNGVVDDSQLPKDRFSAERLKGVDSTLKIQPAKLEDSAVYLCASSLWGVHTFGPGTRLTVL.

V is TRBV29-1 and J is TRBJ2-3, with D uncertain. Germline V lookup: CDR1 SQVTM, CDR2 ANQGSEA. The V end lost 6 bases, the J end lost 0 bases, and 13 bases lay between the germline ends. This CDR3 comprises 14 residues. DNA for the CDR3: TGCAGCGTGGTGAAATCCATTAGCACAGATACGCAGTATTTT. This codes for CSVVKSISTDTQYF.

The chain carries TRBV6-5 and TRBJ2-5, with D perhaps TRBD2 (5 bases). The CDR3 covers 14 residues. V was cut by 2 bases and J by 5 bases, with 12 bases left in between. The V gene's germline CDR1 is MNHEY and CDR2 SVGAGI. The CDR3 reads CASSYLGEQETQYF. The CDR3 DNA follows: TGTGCCAGCAGTTACCTGGGAGAACAGGAGACCCAGTACTTC.

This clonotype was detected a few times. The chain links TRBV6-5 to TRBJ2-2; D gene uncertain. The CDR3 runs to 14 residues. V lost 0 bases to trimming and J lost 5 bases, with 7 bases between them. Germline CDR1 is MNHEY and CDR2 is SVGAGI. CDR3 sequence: CASSYSIATGELFF. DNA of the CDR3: TGTGCCAGCAGTTACTCGATCGCGACCGGGGAGCTGTTTTTT.

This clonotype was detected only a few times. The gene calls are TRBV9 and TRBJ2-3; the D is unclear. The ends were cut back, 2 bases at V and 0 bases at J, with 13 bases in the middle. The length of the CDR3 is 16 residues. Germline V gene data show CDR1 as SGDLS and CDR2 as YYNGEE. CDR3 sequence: CASSVDTALSTDTQYF. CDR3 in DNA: TGTGCCAGCAGCGTCGATACGGCCCTAAGCACAGATACGCAGTATTTT.

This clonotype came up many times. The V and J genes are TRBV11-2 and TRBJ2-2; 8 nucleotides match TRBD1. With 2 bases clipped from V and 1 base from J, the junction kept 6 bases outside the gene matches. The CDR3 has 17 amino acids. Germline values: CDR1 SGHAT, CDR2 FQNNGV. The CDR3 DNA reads TGTGCCAGCAGCTTACGACAGGGGACCGAGAACACCGGGGAGCTGTTTTTT. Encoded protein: CASSLRQGTENTGELFF.

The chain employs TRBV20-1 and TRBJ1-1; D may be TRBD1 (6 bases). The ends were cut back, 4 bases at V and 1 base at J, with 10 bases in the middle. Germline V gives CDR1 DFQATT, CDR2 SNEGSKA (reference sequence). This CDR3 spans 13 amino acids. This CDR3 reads CSAKDRPNTEAFF. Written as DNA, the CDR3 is TGCAGTGCTAAAGACAGGCCGAACACTGAAGCTTTCTTT.

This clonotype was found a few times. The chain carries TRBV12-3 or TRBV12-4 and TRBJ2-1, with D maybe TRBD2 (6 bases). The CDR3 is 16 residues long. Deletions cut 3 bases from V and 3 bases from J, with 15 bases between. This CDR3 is CASSFAPASDYNEQFF. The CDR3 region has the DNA TGTGCCAGCAGTTTCGCGCCGGCTAGCGACTACAATGAGCAGTTCTTC.

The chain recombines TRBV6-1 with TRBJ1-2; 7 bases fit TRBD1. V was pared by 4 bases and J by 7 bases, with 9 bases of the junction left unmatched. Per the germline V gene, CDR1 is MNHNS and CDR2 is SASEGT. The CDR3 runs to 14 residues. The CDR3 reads CASSAGRTGRGYTF. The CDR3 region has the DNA TGTGCCAGCAGTGCAGGGAGGACAGGTCGTGGCTACACCTTC.

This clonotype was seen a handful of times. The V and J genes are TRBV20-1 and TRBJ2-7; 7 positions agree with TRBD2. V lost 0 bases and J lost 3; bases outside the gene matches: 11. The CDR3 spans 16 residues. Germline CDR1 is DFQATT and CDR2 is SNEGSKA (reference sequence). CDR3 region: CSARDPRRESYYEQYF. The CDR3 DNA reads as TGCAGTGCTAGAGATCCCAGGCGGGAGTCATACTACGAGCAGTACTTC.

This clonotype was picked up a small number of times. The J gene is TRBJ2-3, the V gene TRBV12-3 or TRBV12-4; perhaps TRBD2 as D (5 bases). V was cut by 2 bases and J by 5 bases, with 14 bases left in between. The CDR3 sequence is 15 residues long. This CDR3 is CASSLPNIRGDTQYF. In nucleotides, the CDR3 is TGTGCCAGCAGTTTACCGAACATCCGGGGAGATACGCAGTATTTT.

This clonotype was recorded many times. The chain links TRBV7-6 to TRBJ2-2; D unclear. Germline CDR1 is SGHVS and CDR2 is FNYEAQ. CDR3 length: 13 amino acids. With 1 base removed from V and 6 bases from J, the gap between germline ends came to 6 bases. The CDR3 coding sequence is TGTGCCAGCAGCTTAGTAGAGTCCGGGGAGCTGTTTTTT. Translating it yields CASSLVESGELFF.

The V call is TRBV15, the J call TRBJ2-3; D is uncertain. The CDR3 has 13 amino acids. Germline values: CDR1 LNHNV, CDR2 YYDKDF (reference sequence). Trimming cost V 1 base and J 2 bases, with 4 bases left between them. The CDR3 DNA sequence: TGTGCCACCAGCAGAGTTGACACAGATACGCAGTATTTT. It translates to CATSRVDTDTQYF.

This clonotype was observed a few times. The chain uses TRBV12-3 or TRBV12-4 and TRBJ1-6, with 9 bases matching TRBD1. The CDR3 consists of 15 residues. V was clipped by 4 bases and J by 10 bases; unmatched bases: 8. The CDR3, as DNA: TGTGCCAGCAGTTGGGGACAGGGAATAGGGTCACCCCTCCACTTT. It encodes CASSWGQGIGSPLHF.

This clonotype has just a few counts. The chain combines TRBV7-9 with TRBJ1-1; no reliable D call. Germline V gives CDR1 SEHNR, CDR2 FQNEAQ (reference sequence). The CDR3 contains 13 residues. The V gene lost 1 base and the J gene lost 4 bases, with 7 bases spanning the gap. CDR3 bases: TGTGCCAGCAGCTTAGACGCGGGCACTGAAGCTTTCTTT. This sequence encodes CASSLDAGTEAFF.

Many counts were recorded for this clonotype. The DNA of the CDR3 is TGTGCCAGCAGCGGAACAGGGTTTGAGCAGTTCTTC. It translates to CASSGTGFEQFF. The genes are TRBV9 and TRBJ2-1; the D gene is possibly TRBD1 (6 bases). CDR1 and CDR2 (germline): SGDLS, YYNGEE. CDR3 length: 12 amino acids. V was cut by 3 bases and J by 9 bases, with 10 bases left in between.

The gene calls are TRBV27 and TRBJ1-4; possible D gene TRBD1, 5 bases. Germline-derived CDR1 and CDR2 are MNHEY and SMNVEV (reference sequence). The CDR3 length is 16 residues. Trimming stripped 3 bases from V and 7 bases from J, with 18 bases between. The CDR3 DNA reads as TGTGCCAGCAGTTTTTTGGAGGGGAGTAGAATTGAAAAACTGTTTTTT. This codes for CASSFLEGSRIEKLFF.

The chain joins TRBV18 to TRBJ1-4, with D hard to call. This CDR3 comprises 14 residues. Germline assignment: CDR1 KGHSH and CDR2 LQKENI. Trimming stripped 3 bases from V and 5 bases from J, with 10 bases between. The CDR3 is CASSPNGKNEKLFF. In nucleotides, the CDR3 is TGTGCCAGCTCACCTAACGGGAAGAATGAAAAACTGTTTTTT.

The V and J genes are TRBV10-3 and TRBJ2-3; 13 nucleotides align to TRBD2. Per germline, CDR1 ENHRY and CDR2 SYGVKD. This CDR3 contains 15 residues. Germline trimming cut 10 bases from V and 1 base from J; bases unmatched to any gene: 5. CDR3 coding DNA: TGTGCCACCCTGACTAGCGGGGGGCGCACAGATACGCAGTATTTT. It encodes CATLTSGGRTDTQYF.

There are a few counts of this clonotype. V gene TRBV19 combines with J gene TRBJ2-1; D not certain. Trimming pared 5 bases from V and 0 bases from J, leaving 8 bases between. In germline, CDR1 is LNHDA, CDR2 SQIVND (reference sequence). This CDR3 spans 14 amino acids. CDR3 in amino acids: CASSAQSSYNEQFF. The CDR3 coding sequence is TGTGCCAGTAGTGCCCAGAGCTCCTACAATGAGCAGTTCTTC. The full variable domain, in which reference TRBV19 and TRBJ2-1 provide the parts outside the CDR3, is DGGITQSPKYLFRKEGQNVTLSCEQNLNHDAMYWYRQDPGQGLRLIYYSQIVNDFQKGDIAEGYSVSREKKESFPLTVTSAQKNPTAFYLCASSAQSSYNEQFFGPGTRLTVL.

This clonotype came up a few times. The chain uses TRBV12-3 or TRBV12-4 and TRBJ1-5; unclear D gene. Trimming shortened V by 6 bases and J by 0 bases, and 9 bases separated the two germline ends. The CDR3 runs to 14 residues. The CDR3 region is CASRTDGSNQPQHF. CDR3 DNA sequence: TGTGCCAGCAGAACCGACGGTAGCAATCAGCCCCAGCATTTT.

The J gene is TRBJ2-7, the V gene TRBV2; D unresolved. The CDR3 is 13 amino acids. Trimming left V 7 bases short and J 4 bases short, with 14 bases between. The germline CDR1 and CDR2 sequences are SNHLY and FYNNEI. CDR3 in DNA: TGTGCCAGCATAGGCGGTAAGAGGTACGAGCAGTACTTC. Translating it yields CASIGGKRYEQYF.

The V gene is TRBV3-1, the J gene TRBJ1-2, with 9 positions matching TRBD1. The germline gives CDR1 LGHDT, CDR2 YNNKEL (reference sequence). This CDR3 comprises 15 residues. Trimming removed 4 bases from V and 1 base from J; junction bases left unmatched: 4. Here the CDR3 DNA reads TGTGCCAGCAGCCGAGGACAGGGGATTAACTATGGCTACACCTTC. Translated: CASSRGQGINYGYTF.

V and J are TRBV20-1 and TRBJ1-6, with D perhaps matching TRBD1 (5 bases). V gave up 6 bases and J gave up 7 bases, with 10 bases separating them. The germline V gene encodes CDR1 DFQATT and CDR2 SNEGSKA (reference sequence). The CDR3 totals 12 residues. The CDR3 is CSAWQGNSPLHF. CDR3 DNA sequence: TGCAGTGCGTGGCAGGGAAATTCACCCCTCCACTTT.

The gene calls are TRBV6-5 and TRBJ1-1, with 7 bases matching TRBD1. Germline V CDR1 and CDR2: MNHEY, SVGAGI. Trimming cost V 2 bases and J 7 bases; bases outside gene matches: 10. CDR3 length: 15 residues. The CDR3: CASSYTPPGQYEAFF. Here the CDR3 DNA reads TGTGCCAGCAGTTACACCCCCCCGGGACAGTATGAAGCTTTCTTT.

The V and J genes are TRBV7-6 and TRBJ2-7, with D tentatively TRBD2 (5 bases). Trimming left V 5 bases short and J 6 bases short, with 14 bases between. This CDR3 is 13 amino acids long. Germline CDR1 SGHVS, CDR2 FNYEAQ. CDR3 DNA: TGTGCCAGCAGCCCGGGCGGGTACCGCGAGCAGTACTTC. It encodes CASSPGGYREQYF.

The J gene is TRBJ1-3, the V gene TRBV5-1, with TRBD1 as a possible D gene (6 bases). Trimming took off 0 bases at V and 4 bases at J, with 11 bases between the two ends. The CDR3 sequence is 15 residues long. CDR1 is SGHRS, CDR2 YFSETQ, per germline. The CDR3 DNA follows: TGCGCCAGCAGCTTGGCGGACAGAGAAGGAAACACCATATATTTT. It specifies CASSLADREGNTIYF.

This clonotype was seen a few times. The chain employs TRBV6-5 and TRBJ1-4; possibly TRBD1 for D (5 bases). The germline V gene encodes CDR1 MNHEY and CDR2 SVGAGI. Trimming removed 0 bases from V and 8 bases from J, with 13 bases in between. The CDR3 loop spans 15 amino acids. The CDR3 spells CASSYSGRVGEKLFF. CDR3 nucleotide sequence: TGTGCCAGCAGTTACTCCGGCAGGGTGGGGGAAAAACTGTTTTTT.